Presented here are 20 T cell receptor beta chains from one specimen sequenced in a study of CD8 T cells in ankylosing spondylitis (dated by TCRdb to between 2016 and 2019). The library relied on 5' RACE. The instrument given in TCRdb is Illumina HiSeq 2500. TCRdb reran the public reads through fastp at Q25 and MiXCR, keeping productive beta chains. Each CDR3 protein appears once, grouped with its most common genes and DNA. Across this sample there are around 250,000 distinct CDR3 sequences, with around 10% seen only once. Roughly 6.8% of the sample goes to the ten largest clones. Sequencing input: blood, either unsorted or a sorted T cell fraction (not recorded which). The origin of the receptors is a male donor with ankylosing spondylitis or in good health (not recorded which).

This clonotype has more than one count but fewer than ten. V usage is TRBV7-2 and J usage is TRBJ2-1; TRBD2 agrees at 8 bases. The ends lost 4 bases at V and 8 bases at J; junction bases unmatched: 7. CDR3 length equals 14 residues. The germline gives CDR1 SGHTA, CDR2 FQGNSA. The CDR3 bases are TGTGCCAGCAGCTGGCGGGGGGATGACGATGAGCAGTTCTTC. This gives the protein CASSWRGDDDEQFF. Looking up the rest from reference TRBV7-2 and TRBJ2-1 gives the full variable domain: GAGVSQSPSNKVTEKGKDVELRCDPISGHTALYWYRQSLGQGLEFLIYFQGNSAPDKSGLPSDRFSAERTGGSVSTLTIQRTQQEDSAVYLCASSWRGDDDEQFFGPGTRLTVL.

This clonotype was seen ten or more times. The chain employs TRBV30 and TRBJ1-4; no reliable D call. V lost 3 bases and J lost 4, with 12 bases in between. Germline V lookup: CDR1 GTSNPN, CDR2 SVGIG (reference sequence). The CDR3 is 14 amino acids. Written as DNA, the CDR3 is TGTGCCTGGAGGGGGAACAGCCTTAATGAAAAACTGTTTTTT. It codes for CAWRGNSLNEKLFF.

In its sample, this clonotype was seen many times. The chain links TRBV5-1 to TRBJ2-1; possibly TRBD1 for D (5 bases). This CDR3 is built from 13 residues. Trimming removed 0 bases at V and 11 bases at J, with 12 bases between. Per the germline V gene, CDR1 is SGHRS and CDR2 is YFSETQ. CDR3: CASSLEQETKQFF. The CDR3, as DNA: TGCGCCAGCAGCTTGGAACAGGAGACAAAGCAGTTCTTC.

V gene TRBV5-1 combines with J gene TRBJ2-3, with D tentatively TRBD1 (7 bases). This CDR3 has 15 residues. Between the trimmed V and J ends, which lost 0 bases and 7 bases, there was a span of 15 bases. CDR1 and CDR2 from the germline V gene are SGHRS and YFSETQ. CDR3 DNA sequence: TGCGCCAGCAGCTTGGCGGGGGACAGCCCCAATACGCAGTATTTT. Translating it yields CASSLAGDSPNTQYF.

The gene calls are TRBV3-1 and TRBJ2-2, with a tentative D call TRBD1 (6 bases). Between the trimmed V and J ends, which lost 10 bases and 6 bases, there was a span of 21 bases. Germline assignment: CDR1 LGHDT and CDR2 YNNKEL (reference sequence). The CDR3 length is 15 residues. CDR3 nucleotides: TGTGCCACCTCCCCCGCGAGGGACATGTCCGGGGAGCTGTTTTTT. Amino acids: CATSPARDMSGELFF.

This clonotype showed up just a few times. CDR3 sequence: CASGGAYNEQFF. CDR3 nucleotide sequence: TGTGCCTCGGGGGGAGCCTACAATGAGCAGTTCTTC. This chain links TRBV28 with TRBJ2-1, with TRBD2 matching 7 bases. Germline trimming cut 11 bases from V and 2 bases from J; bases unmatched to any gene: 3. This CDR3 has 12 amino acids. Germline loops: CDR1 MDHEN, CDR2 SYDVKM.

In this sample, this clonotype turned up a few times. The chain combines TRBV18 with TRBJ1-1; D remains unclear. Germline assignment: CDR1 KGHSH and CDR2 LQKENI. V was trimmed by 3 bases and J by 6 bases, leaving 8 bases between them. The CDR3 covers 12 residues. CDR3 residues: CASSPQGSEAFF. The CDR3 DNA sequence: TGTGCCAGCTCACCTCAAGGTTCTGAAGCTTTCTTT. Full variable domain (outside the CDR3, taken from reference TRBV18 and TRBJ1-1): NAGVMQNPRHLVRRRGQEARLRCSPMKGHSHVYWYRQLPEEGLKFMVYLQKENIIDESGMPKERFSAEFPKEGPSILRIQQVVRGDSAAYFCASSPQGSEAFFGQGTRLTVV.

This chain uses TRBV11-2 with TRBJ2-1, with 13 bases fitting TRBD2. This CDR3 has 18 amino acids. Germline loops: CDR1 SGHAT, CDR2 FQNNGV. J lost 9 bases, V lost 2 bases, and 13 bases had no gene match. CDR3 DNA: TGTGCCAGCAGCTTATACGGACTAGCGGGAGATAGAGGTAGTGAGCAGTTCTTC. Residues: CASSLYGLAGDRGSEQFF.

This clonotype was counted many times. The chain has TRBV7-8 and TRBJ1-2; D gene uncertain. Germline CDR1 reads SGHVS; CDR2 reads FQNEAQ. With 0 bases removed from V and 5 bases from J, the gap between germline ends came to 7 bases. The CDR3 runs to 13 residues. The DNA of the CDR3 is TGTGCCAGCAGCTTAGCGGCCGTATATGGCTACACCTTC. Residues: CASSLAAVYGYTF.

This clonotype was seen ten or more times. The rearrangement uses TRBV5-1 and TRBJ2-3; D perhaps matches TRBD1 (6 bases). Trimming took 1 base from V and 4 from J, leaving 13 bases between them. The CDR3 has 15 residues. From germline, CDR1 is SGHRS and CDR2 YFSETQ. The chain's CDR3 is CASSLSVTGADTQYF. CDR3 bases: TGCGCCAGCAGCTTGTCCGTGACAGGCGCAGATACGCAGTATTTT.

The chain links TRBV24-1 to TRBJ2-7; TRBD2 matches 8 bases. The CDR3 sequence is 14 residues long. Trimming removed 12 bases from V and 0 bases from J; junction bases left unmatched: 9. Germline CDR1 and CDR2: KGHDR and SFDVKD. The CDR3 DNA reads TGTGCCGCGCGGGGGGCAGGAGCCTCCTACGAGCAGTACTTC. Its translation is CAARGAGASYEQYF.

This clonotype occurred a few times. The chain recombines TRBV28 with TRBJ2-3; TRBD1 matches at 10 bases. Germline values: CDR1 MDHEN, CDR2 SYDVKM. The CDR3 is 19 amino acids. J lost 5 bases, V lost 3 bases, and 17 bases had no gene match. CDR3 region: CASSFGQGDTGVFVDTQYF. DNA of the CDR3: TGTGCCAGCAGTTTCGGACAGGGGGACACGGGAGTGTTTGTAGATACGCAGTATTTT.

The V gene is TRBV7-9, the J gene TRBJ2-7; D remains ambiguous. Trimming left V 2 bases short and J 5 bases short, with 10 bases between. The CDR3 has 13 residues. Germline lookup yields CDR1 SEHNR and CDR2 FQNEAQ (reference sequence). The CDR3 DNA reads TGTGCCAGCAGCTTACCAGGCCCCCACGAGCAGTACTTC. The encoded protein is CASSLPGPHEQYF.

The rearrangement joins TRBV4-1 to TRBJ2-7; possibly TRBD1 or TRBD2 for D (5 bases each). This CDR3 is 14 amino acids long. Per germline, CDR1 MGHRA and CDR2 YSYEKL. The germline V and J ends were trimmed by 4 bases and 9 bases, with 19 bases remaining between them. The CDR3 nucleotides are TGCGCCAGCAGCCCAGAGGGGCCTACGAGATGGCAGTACTTC. This sequence encodes CASSPEGPTRWQYF.

In this sample, this clonotype turned up many times. This chain uses TRBV20-1 with TRBJ2-1; TRBD2 might be the D (5 bases). Germline V lookup: CDR1 DFQATT, CDR2 SNEGSKA (reference sequence). The CDR3 covers 13 residues. V lost 1 base to trimming and J lost 10 bases, with 14 bases between them. The CDR3 region has the DNA TGCAGTGCTAGAGGAAGGACTGACCACGAGCAGTTCTTC. As protein: CSARGRTDHEQFF.

This clonotype was detected many times. The chain has TRBV3-1 and TRBJ2-7; 8 bases fit TRBD1. V lost 0 bases to trimming and J lost 0 bases; unmatched junction nucleotides: 10. Germline assignment: CDR1 LGHDT and CDR2 YNNKEL (reference sequence). The CDR3 has 18 amino acids. CDR3 in DNA: TGTGCCAGCAGCCAAGACGGGACAGGAGCCATCCCCTCCTACGAGCAGTACTTC. Amino acids: CASSQDGTGAIPSYEQYF.

This clonotype was seen ten or more times. This sequence joins TRBV20-1 and TRBJ2-5, with D perhaps being TRBD1 or TRBD2 (5 bases each). In germline, CDR1 is DFQATT, CDR2 SNEGSKA (reference sequence). Deletions cut 4 bases from V and 2 bases from J, with 14 bases between. The CDR3 is 14 residues long. CDR3 sequence reads: CSATRGTVQETQYF. The DNA of the CDR3 is TGCAGTGCTACTAGAGGGACGGTACAAGAGACCCAGTACTTC.

The table lists this clonotype with a few counts. The chain joins TRBV12-5 to TRBJ2-1, with unresolved D. Germline CDR1 LGHNT, CDR2 FRNRAP. The germline V and J ends were trimmed by 1 base and 9 bases, with 4 bases remaining between them. This CDR3 has 11 residues. CDR3 in amino acids: CASGLGSEQFF. CDR3 in DNA: TGTGCTAGTGGTTTGGGTAGTGAGCAGTTCTTC.

In this sample, this clonotype turned up many times. The J gene is TRBJ2-4, the V gene TRBV4-1; TRBD2 matches 10 bases. Germline values: CDR1 MGHRA, CDR2 YSYEKL. This CDR3 is built from 14 residues. Trimming removed 6 bases from V and 3 bases from J; junction bases left unmatched: 2. The CDR3 reads CASRRTSGKNIQYF. The CDR3 coding sequence is TGCGCCAGCAGACGGACTAGCGGCAAAAACATTCAGTACTTC.

J is TRBJ2-7 and V is TRBV18; D gene ambiguous. Germline V gene data show CDR1 as KGHSH and CDR2 as LQKENI. V was trimmed by 6 bases and J by 1 base, leaving 10 bases between them. This CDR3 region has 13 residues. The DNA for the CDR3 is TGTGCCAGCTCCCCTAAGGATTCCTACGAGCAGTACTTC. It specifies CASSPKDSYEQYF.